The clone carrying this TCR beta chain was observed a handful of times. This sample was included in a study of human T cells and chemical hapten exposure. The time point is: pre-sensitization, week 0. Treatment specified: therapeutic diphenylcyclopropenone sensitization with weekly scalp DPC. From the RACE reads, TCRdb called clonotypes with MiXCR, one entry per CDR3 protein. The table lists 85,000 to 90,000 distinct CDR3 sequences, around 9.6% of them singletons. The CDR3 extends over 16 amino acids. Germline CDR1 is MGHRA and CDR2 is YSYEKL. Unmatched junction bases numbered 10, after V lost 3 bases and J lost 8 bases.

This sample comprised whole blood, obtained in connection with sensitization to the hapten diphenylcyclopropenone (DPC). This receptor was taken from a woman aged 40 to 49 with alopecia areata. Some clones in this sample may be carry-over from other donors' samples. The chain combines TRBV4-1 with TRBJ1-4; 9 bases are shared with TRBD1. In DNA form, the CDR3 reads TGCGCCAGCAGCCATCCTCGGGACAGGGCGGGGGAAAAACTGTTTTTT. The encoded protein is CASSHPRDRAGEKLFF.